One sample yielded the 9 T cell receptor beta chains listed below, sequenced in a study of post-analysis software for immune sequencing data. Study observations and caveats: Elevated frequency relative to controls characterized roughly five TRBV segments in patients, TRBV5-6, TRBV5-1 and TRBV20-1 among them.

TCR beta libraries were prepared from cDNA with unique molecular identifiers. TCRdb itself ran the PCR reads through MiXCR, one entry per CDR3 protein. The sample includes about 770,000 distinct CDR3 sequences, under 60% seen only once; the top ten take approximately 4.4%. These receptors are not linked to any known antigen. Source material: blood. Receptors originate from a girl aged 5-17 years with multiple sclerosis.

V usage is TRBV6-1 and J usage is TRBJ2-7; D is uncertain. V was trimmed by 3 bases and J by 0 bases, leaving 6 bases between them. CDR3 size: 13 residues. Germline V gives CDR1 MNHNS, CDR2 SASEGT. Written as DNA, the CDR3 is TGTGCCAGCAGTGATAACAACTCCTACGAGCAGTACTTC. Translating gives CASSDNNSYEQYF.

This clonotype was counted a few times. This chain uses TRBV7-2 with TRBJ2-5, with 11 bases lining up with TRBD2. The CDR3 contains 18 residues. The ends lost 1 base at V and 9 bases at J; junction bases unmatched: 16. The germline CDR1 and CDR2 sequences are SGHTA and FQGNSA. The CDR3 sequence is CASSLVFLAGGTSRAQYF. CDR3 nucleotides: TGTGCCAGCAGCTTAGTATTCCTAGCGGGAGGCACCTCCCGGGCCCAGTACTTC.

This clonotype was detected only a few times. The CDR3 loop reads CSASRGGRVDEQYF. The CDR3 DNA reads TGCAGTGCCTCAAGGGGCGGCAGGGTGGACGAGCAGTACTTC. The V gene is TRBV20-1, the J gene TRBJ2-7; a weak D match, TRBD1 (5 bases). The CDR3 is 14 amino acids. Germline assignment: CDR1 DFQATT and CDR2 SNEGSKA (reference sequence). V lost 6 bases and J lost 5, with 20 bases in between.

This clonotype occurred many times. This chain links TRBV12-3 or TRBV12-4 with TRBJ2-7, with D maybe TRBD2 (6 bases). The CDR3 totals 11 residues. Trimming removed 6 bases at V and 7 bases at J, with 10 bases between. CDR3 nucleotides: TGTGCCAGCAGCTCTGGGGGGGAGCAGTACTTC. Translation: CASSSGGEQYF.

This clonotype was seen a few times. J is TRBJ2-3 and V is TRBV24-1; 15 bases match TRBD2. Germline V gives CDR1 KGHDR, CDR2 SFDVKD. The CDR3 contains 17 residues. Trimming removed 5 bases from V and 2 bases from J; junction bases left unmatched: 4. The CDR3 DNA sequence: TGTGCCACCAGTGGGGGACTAGCGGGAGGCAACACAGATACGCAGTATTTT. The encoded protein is CATSGGLAGGNTDTQYF.

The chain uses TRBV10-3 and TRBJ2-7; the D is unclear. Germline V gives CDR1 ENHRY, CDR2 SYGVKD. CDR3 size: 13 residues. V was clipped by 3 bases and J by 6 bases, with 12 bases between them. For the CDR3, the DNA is TGTGCCATCAGTGAATCTCTTGGCTCCGAGCAGTACTTC. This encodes CAISESLGSEQYF.

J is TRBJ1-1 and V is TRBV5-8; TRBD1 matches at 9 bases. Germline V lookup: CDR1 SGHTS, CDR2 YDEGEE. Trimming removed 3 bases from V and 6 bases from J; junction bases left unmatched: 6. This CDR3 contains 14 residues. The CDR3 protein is CASSSTGGIAEAFF. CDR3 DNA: TGTGCCAGCAGCTCAACAGGGGGCATCGCTGAAGCTTTCTTT.

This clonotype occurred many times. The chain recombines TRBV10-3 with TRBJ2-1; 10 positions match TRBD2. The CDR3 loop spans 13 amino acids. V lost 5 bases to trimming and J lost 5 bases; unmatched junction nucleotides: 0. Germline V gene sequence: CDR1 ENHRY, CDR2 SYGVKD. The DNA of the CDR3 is TGTGCCATCAGTAGCGGGGGGGACAATGAGCAGTTCTTC. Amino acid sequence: CAISSGGDNEQFF.

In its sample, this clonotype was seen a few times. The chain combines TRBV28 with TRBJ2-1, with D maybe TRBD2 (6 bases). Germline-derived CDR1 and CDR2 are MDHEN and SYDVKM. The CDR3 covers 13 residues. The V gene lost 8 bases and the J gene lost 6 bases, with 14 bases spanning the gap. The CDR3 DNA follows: TGTGCCAGCGGCGGGACTCTCCCCAATGAGCAGTTCTTC. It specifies CASGGTLPNEQFF.